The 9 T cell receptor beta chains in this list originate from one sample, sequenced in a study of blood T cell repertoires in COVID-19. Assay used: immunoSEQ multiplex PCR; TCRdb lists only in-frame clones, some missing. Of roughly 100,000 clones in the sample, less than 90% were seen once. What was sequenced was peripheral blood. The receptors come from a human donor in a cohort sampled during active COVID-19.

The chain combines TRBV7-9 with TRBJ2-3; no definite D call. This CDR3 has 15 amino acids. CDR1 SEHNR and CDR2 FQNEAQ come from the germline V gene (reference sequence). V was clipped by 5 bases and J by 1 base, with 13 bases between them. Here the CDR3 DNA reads TGTGCCAGCAGCCTGTGGGCTATTGGCACAGATACGCAGTATTTT. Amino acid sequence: CASSLWAIGTDTQYF.

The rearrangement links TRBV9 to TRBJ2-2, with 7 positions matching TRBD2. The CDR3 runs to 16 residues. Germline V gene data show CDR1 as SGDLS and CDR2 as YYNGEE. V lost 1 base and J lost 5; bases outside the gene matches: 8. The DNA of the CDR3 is TGTGCCAGCAGCGTACAGGCGGGAGAGGGGACCGGGGAGCTGTTTTTT. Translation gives CASSVQAGEGTGELFF.

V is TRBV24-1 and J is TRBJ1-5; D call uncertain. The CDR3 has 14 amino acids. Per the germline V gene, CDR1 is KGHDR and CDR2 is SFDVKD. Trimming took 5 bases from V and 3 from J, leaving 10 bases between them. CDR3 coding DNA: TGTGCCACCAGTGGAGGGTTGCTCAATCAGCCCCAGCATTTT. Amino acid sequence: CATSGGLLNQPQHF.

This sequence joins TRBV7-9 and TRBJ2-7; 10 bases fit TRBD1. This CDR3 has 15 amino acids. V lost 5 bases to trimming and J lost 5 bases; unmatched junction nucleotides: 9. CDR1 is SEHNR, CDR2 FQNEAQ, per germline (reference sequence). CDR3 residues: CASSLGTGVFNEQYF. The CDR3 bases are TGTGCCAGCAGCCTGGGGACAGGGGTTTTCAACGAGCAGTACTTC.

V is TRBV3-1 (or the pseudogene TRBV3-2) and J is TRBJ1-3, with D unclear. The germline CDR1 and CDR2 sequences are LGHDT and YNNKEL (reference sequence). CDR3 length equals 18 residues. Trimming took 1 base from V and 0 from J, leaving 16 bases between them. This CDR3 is CASSQGRFLRLSGNTIYF. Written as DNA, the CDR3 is TGTGCCAGCAGCCAAGGTCGATTTCTACGCCTCTCTGGAAACACCATATATTTT.

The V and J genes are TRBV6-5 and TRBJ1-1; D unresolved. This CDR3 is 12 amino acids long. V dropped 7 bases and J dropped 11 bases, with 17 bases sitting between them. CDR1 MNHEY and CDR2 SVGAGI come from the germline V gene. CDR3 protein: CASTPPGGEAFF. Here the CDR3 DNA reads TGTGCCAGCACCCCCCCTGGTGGGGAGGCTTTCTTT.

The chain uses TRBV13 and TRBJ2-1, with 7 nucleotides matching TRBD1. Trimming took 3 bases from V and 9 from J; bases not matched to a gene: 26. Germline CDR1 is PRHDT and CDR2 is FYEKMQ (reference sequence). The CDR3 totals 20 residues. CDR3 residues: CASSFHLPLQGSRGWTEQFF. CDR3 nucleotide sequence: TGTGCCAGCAGCTTCCACCTACCCTTACAGGGGTCACGGGGTTGGACTGAGCAGTTCTTC.

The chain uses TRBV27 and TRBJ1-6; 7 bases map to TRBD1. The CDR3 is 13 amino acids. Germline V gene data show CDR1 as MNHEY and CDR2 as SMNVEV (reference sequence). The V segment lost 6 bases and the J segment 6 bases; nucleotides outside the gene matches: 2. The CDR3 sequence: CASRTGRNSPLHF. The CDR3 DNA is TGTGCCAGCAGGACAGGGCGTAATTCACCCCTCCACTTT.

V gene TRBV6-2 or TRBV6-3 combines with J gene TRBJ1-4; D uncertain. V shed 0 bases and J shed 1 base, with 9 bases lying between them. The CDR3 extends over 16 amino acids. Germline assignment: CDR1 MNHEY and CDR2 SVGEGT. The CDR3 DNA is TGTGCCAGCAGTTACTCCTCGGGAATAACTAATGAAAAACTGTTTTTT. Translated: CASSYSSGITNEKLFF.